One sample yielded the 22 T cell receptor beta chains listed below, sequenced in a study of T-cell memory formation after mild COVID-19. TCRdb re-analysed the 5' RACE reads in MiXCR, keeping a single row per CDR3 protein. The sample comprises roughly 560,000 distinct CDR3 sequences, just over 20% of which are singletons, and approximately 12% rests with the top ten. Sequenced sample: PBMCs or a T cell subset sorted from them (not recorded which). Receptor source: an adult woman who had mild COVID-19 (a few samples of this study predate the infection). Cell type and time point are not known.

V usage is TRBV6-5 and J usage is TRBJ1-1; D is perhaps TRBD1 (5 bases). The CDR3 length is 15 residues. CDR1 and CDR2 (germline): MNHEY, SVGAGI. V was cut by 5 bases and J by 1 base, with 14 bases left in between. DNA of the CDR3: TGTGCCAGCAGTGGAACGGACATCTCGAACACTGAAGCTTTCTTT. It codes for CASSGTDISNTEAFF.

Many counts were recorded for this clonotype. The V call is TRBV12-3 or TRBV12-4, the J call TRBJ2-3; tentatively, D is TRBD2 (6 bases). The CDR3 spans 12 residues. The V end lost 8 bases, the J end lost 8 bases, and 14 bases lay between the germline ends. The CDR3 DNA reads TGTGCCAGCGGGGACTCACACGTTACGCAGTATTTT. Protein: CASGDSHVTQYF.

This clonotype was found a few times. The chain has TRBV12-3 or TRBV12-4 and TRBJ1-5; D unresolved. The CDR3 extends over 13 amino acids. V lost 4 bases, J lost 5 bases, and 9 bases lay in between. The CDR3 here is CASSSRRDQPQHF. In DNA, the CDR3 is TGTGCCAGCAGTTCCCGACGAGATCAGCCCCAGCATTTT.

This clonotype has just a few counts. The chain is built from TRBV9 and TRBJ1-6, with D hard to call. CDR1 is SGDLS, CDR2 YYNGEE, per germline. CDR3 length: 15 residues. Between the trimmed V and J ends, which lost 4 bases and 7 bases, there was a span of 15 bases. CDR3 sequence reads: CASSPRVEANSPLHF. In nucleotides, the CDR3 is TGTGCCAGCAGCCCCAGAGTGGAAGCGAATTCACCCCTCCACTTT. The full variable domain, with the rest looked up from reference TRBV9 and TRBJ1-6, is DSGVTQTPKHLITATGQRVTLRCSPRSGDLSVYWYQQSLDQGLQFLIQYYNGEERAKGNILERFSAQQFPDLHSELNLSSLELGDSALYFCASSPRVEANSPLHFGNGTRLTVT.

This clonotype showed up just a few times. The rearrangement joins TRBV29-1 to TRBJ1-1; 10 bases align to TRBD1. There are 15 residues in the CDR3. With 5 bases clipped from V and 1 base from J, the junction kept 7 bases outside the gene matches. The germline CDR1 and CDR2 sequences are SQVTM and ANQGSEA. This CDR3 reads CSVRDRGNRNTEAFF. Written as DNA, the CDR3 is TGCAGCGTTCGGGACAGGGGCAATCGGAACACTGAAGCTTTCTTT.

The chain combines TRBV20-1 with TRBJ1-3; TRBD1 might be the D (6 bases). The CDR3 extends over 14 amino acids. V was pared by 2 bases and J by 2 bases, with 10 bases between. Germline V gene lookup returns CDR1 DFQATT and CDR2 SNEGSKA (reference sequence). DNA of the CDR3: TGCAGTGCTAGACTCGGGGGCACTGGAAACACCATATATTTT. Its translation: CSARLGGTGNTIYF.

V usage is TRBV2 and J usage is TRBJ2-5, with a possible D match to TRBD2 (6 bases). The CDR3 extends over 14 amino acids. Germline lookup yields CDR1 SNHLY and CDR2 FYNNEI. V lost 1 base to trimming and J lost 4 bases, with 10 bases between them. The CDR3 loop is CASSEGGTGETQYF. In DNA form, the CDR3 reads TGTGCCAGCAGTGAAGGGGGGACTGGAGAGACCCAGTACTTC.

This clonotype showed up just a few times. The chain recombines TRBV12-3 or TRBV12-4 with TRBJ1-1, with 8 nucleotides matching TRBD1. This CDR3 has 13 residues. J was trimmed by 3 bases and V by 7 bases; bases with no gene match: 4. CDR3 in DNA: TGTGCCAGCATACAGGGGGATCACACTGAAGCTTTCTTT. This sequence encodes CASIQGDHTEAFF.

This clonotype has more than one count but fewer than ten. CDR3 loop: CASSYLLQDSSYEQYF. CDR3 DNA sequence: TGTGCCAGCAGTTACCTCCTGCAGGACAGCTCCTACGAGCAGTACTTC. The chain combines TRBV6-5 with TRBJ2-7; possibly TRBD1 for D (6 bases). V was trimmed by 2 bases and J by 0 bases, leaving 14 bases between them. The germline CDR1 and CDR2 sequences are MNHEY and SVGAGI. The CDR3 extends over 16 amino acids.

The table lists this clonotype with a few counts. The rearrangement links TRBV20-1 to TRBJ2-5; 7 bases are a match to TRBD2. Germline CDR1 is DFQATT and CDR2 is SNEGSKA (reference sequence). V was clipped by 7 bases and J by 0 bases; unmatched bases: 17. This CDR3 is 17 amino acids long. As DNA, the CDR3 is TGCAGTGTCCCCGGAGATTTGTGGACTAGTCACCAAGAGACCCAGTACTTC. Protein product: CSVPGDLWTSHQETQYF.

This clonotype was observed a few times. The CDR3 nucleotides are TGTGCCAGCAGCCCCGAGGGGAGTAATCAGCCCCAGCATTTT. Translated: CASSPEGSNQPQHF. The V call is TRBV7-2, the J call TRBJ1-5; D may be TRBD1 (5 bases). The CDR3 sequence is 14 residues long. Between the trimmed V and J ends, which lost 5 bases and 4 bases, there was a span of 12 bases. Germline CDR1 and CDR2: SGHTA and FQGNSA.

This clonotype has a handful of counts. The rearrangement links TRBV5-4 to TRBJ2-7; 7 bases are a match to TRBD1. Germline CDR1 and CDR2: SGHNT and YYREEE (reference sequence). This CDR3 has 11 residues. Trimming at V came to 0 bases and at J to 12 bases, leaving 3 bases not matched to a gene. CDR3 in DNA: TGTGCCAGCAGCTTGGAGGGGGCTAGGTACTTC. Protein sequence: CASSLEGARYF.

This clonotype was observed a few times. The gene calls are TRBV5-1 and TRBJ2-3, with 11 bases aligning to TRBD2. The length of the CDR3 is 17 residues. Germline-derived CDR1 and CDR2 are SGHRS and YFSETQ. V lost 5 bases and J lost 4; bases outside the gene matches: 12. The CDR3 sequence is CASRLAGGPAGADTQYF. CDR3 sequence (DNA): TGCGCCAGCAGGTTAGCGGGAGGGCCTGCCGGGGCAGATACGCAGTATTTT.

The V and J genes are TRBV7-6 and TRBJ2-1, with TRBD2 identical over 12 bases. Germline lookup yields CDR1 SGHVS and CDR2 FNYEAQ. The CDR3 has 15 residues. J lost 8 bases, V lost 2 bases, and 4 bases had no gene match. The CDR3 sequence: CASSLSSGRVDEQFF. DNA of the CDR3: TGTGCCAGCAGCTTATCTAGCGGGAGGGTGGATGAGCAGTTCTTC.

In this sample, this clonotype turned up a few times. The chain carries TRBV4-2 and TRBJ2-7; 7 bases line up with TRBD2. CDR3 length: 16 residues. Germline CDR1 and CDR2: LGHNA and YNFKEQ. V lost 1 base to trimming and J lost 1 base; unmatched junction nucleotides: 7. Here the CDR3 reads CASSQGGAGSSYEQYF. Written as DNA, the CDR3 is TGTGCCAGCAGCCAAGGGGGAGCGGGGTCATCCTACGAGCAGTACTTC.

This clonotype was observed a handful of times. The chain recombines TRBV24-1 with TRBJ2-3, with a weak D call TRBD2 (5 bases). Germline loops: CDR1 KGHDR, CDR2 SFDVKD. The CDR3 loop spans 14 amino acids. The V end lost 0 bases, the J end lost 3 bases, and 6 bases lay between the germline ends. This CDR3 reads CATSDLGRTDTQYF. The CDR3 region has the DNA TGTGCCACCAGTGATTTGGGGAGAACAGATACGCAGTATTTT.

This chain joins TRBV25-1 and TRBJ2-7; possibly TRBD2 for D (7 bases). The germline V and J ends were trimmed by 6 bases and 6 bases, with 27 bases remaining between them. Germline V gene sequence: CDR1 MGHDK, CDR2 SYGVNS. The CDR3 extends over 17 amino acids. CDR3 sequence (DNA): TGTGCCAGCAGCCCTTCTTTTGGGGGGGCCGCCCTTGGCGAGCAGTACTTC. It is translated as CASSPSFGGAALGEQYF.

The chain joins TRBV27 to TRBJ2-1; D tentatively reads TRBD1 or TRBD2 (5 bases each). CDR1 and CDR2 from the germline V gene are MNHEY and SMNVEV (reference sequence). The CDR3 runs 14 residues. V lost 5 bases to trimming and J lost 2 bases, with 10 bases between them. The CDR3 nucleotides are TGTGCCAGCAGTCGAGAGGGGACCTACAATGAGCAGTTCTTC. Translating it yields CASSREGTYNEQFF.

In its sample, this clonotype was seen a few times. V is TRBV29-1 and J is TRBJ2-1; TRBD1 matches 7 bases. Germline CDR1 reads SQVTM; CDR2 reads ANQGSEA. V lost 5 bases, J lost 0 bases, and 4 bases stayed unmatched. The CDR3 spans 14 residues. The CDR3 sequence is CSVLGGTSYNEQFF. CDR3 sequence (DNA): TGCAGCGTTTTAGGGGGCACCTCCTACAATGAGCAGTTCTTC.

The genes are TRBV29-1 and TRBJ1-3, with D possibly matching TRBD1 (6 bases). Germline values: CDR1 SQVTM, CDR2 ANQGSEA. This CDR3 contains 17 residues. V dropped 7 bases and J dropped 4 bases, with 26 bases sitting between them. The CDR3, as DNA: TGCAGCGCACGATTGATTGAGACAGGAGCGAGAGGAAACACCATATATTTT. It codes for CSARLIETGARGNTIYF.

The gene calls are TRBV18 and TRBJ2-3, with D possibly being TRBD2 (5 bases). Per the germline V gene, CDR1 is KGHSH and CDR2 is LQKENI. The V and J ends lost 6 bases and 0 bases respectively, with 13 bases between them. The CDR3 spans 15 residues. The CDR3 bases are TGTGCCAGCTCGAGGATTAGCGCTAGCACAGATACGCAGTATTTT. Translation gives CASSRISASTDTQYF.

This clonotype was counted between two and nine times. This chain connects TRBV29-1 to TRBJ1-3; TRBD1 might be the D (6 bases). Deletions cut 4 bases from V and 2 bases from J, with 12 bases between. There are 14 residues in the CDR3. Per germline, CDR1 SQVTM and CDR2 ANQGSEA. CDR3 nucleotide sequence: TGCAGCGTTGGGGTAGGGGGAACTGGAAACACCATATATTTT. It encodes CSVGVGGTGNTIYF.